A selection of T cell receptor beta chains follows, all from one sample in a study of cytomegalovirus exposure and HLA in healthy donors. TCRdb's table, derived via immunoSEQ multiplex PCR, lists solely in-frame clones and lacks some. The sample holds 140,000 or so clones, 75% to 80% seen once. The sample comprised PBMCs. These receptors came from a woman in her 30s in good health and CMV-seronegative. CDR3s include the opening cysteine and the closing phenylalanine or tryptophan. The order of the fields is V gene, J gene, CDR3 protein.

V: TRBV5-6
J: TRBJ1-1
CDR3: CASSLATLDSTEAFF

V: TRBV27
J: TRBJ1-1
CDR3: CASSLQTGGWFTEAFF

V: TRBV28
J: TRBJ1-2
CDR3: CASSFIGTPRERGYTF

V: TRBV25-1
J: TRBJ1-1
CDR3: CASSTWTARQYEAFF

V: TRBV18
J: TRBJ2-1
CDR3: CASSPPRRGEQFF

V: TRBV2
J: TRBJ1-1
CDR3: CASEFDKNTEAFF

V: TRBV9
J: TRBJ1-1
CDR3: CASSVEGAGEAFF

V: TRBV25-1
J: TRBJ1-1
CDR3: CASSGWEKYGTEAFF

V: TRBV27
J: TRBJ2-5
CDR3: CASHPLTSGARTQYF

V: TRBV10-3
J: TRBJ1-1
CDR3: CAISETDRSEAFF

V: TRBV18
J: TRBJ1-1
CDR3: CASSRAGGMGNTEAFF

V: TRBV9
J: TRBJ1-1
CDR3: CASSSPYSDRLKNTEAFF

V: TRBV5-4
J: TRBJ2-7
CDR3: CASSTDREGSYEQYF

V: TRBV2
J: TRBJ1-4
CDR3: CASRARQGTNEKLFF

V: TRBV29-1
J: TRBJ1-2
CDR3: CSAYRGLYGYTF

V: TRBV2
J: TRBJ1-3
CDR3: CASSEFVASGNTIYF

V: TRBV11-2
J: TRBJ2-1
CDR3: CASSLEAGPYNEQFF

V: TRBV2
J: TRBJ2-7
CDR3: CASPLRTGSNGEQYF

V: TRBV27
J: TRBJ1-1
CDR3: CASSSLRGVPNTEAFF

V: TRBV7-2
J: TRBJ2-3
CDR3: CASSLVGGTQYF

V: TRBV27
J: TRBJ1-2
CDR3: CASSRLPGTGHGYTF

V: TRBV14
J: TRBJ2-1
CDR3: CASSPSAGAGNEQFF

V: TRBV27
J: TRBJ1-1
CDR3: CASSSGHPMNTEAFF

V: TRBV11-2
J: TRBJ1-1
CDR3: CASSFIGTPNEAFF

V: TRBV7-9
J: TRBJ1-1
CDR3: CASVLNTEAFF

V: TRBV7-6
J: TRBJ2-3
CDR3: CASSLGGGALDTQYF

V: TRBV19
J: TRBJ2-7
CDR3: CASRREGGSYEQYF

V: TRBV9
J: TRBJ2-7
CDR3: CASSRLAGASYEQYF

V: TRBV18
J: TRBJ2-7
CDR3: CASSPPQTGIYEQYF

V: TRBV18
J: TRBJ1-5
CDR3: CASSPAPGDQPQHF

V: TRBV5-4
J: TRBJ2-2
CDR3: CASSSRQGPTGELFF

V: TRBV6-1
J: TRBJ2-1
CDR3: CASRGQGALDEQFF

V: TRBV6-1
J: TRBJ1-2
CDR3: CASSERGGRNYGYTF

V: TRBV5-8
J: TRBJ1-6
CDR3: CASSLRQGALVNSPLHF

V: TRBV27
J: TRBJ1-5
CDR3: CASSSGTGPDQPQHF

V: TRBV7-2
J: TRBJ2-6
CDR3: CASSLTGANVLTF

V: TRBV15
J: TRBJ2-5
CDR3: CATSRQYQETQYF

V: TRBV5-4
J: TRBJ2-7
CDR3: CASSPGGGYEQYF

V: TRBV6-5
J: TRBJ2-7
CDR3: CASSDRVVGYEQYF

V: TRBV19
J: TRBJ1-1
CDR3: CASSIQSEAFF

V: TRBV5-1
J: TRBJ1-1
CDR3: CASRVTGWAEAFF

V: TRBV4-2
J: TRBJ2-2
CDR3: CASSQVLFLESGELFF